A single sample gave rise to the 7 T cell receptor beta chains below, sequenced in a study of cytomegalovirus exposure and HLA in healthy donors (dated by TCRdb to the late 2010s). The library came from the immunoSEQ multiplex PCR assay. The multiplex PCR relied on a mix of 60 forward primers for TCR Vbeta segments and 13 reverse primers for TCR Jbeta segments. This immuneACCESS table, as held by TCRdb, lists in-frame sequences with V and J called but not all clones. Of the missing ones, under half trace to an unresolved V gene in checked studies; the others have no known cause. The sample table contains roughly 150,000 clones; only one count was recorded for approximately 82% of them. The top ten hold approximately 10% of the sample. The sample was PBMCs. These receptor sequences come from a man aged 18 to 35 in good health and CMV-seropositive.

The rearrangement uses TRBV25-1 and TRBJ2-7; 9 nucleotides match TRBD2. The CDR3 length is 15 residues. After removal of 4 bases from V and 1 base from J, the junction contained 5 bases not matched to a gene. The V gene's germline CDR1 is MGHDK and CDR2 SYGVNS. CDR3 DNA sequence: TGTGCCAGCAGTGCGTCTAGCGGGGTATCCTACGAGCAGTACTTC. Amino acid sequence: CASSASSGVSYEQYF.

The chain combines TRBV30 with TRBJ1-1, with 9 positions matching TRBD1. The CDR3 loop spans 15 amino acids. V dropped 2 bases and J dropped 1; count of bases not matched to a gene: 5. CDR1 GTSNPN and CDR2 SVGIG come from the germline V gene (reference sequence). DNA for the CDR3: TGTGCCTGGAGTTATACGGGACAGGGGAACACTGAAGCTTTCTTT. Protein product: CAWSYTGQGNTEAFF.

The rearrangement joins TRBV6-6 to TRBJ2-7; 10 nucleotides align to TRBD1. The CDR3 runs to 15 residues. Germline CDR1 MNHNY, CDR2 SVGAGI (reference sequence). V was pared by 2 bases and J by 4 bases, with 5 bases of the junction left unmatched. In DNA, the CDR3 is TGTGCCAGCAGTTACCCGGGACAGGGGAATTACGAGCAGTACTTC. Translating gives CASSYPGQGNYEQYF.

The chain recombines TRBV7-2 with TRBJ1-2, with D possibly TRBD1 on 5 matching bases. CDR1 and CDR2 (germline): SGHTA, FQGNSA. Between the trimmed V and J ends, which lost 5 bases and 0 bases, there was a span of 13 bases. The CDR3 totals 15 residues. CDR3 residues: CASSLILTANYGYTF. The DNA for the CDR3 is TGTGCCAGCAGCCTAATACTGACAGCTAACTATGGCTACACCTTC.

The J gene is TRBJ2-7, the V gene TRBV5-4, with D uncertain. CDR3 length: 13 residues. Germline V lookup: CDR1 SGHNT, CDR2 YYREEE (reference sequence). Trimming cost V 3 bases and J 3 bases, with 10 bases left between them. The CDR3 coding sequence is TGTGCCAGCAGCTCACATAGGAGCTACGAGCAGTACTTC. Protein: CASSSHRSYEQYF.

The genes are TRBV15 and TRBJ2-7, with D maybe TRBD2 (5 bases). V lost 0 bases to trimming and J lost 4 bases, with 13 bases between them. In germline, CDR1 is LNHNV, CDR2 YYDKDF (reference sequence). The CDR3 sequence is 15 residues long. CDR3 coding DNA: TGTGCCACCAGCAGAGAGAGGGCGGGCCCGTACGAGCAGTACTTC. It encodes CATSRERAGPYEQYF.

This clone was seen just once. The J gene is TRBJ2-1, the V gene TRBV27, with 13 bases lining up with TRBD2. The CDR3 extends over 17 amino acids. The germline V gene has CDR1 MNHEY and CDR2 SMNVEV (reference sequence). Trimming removed 4 bases from V and 1 base from J; junction bases left unmatched: 4. CDR3 DNA sequence: TGTGCCAGCAGTTACGGGACTAGCGGGGTTTCCTACAATGAGCAGTTCTTC. Its protein is CASSYGTSGVSYNEQFF.